Listed below are T cell receptor beta chains from one sample, sequenced in a study of T cell responses to AZD1222 COVID-19 vaccine. Assay: immunoSEQ multiplex PCR; the TCRdb copy retains only in-frame clones and omits some. The table lists around 120,000 clones, about 85% of them singletons. The source material was peripheral blood, sampled on day 0 of AZD1222 vaccination. The receptors here all came from an adult in good health. CDR3s include the opening cysteine and the closing phenylalanine or tryptophan. The order of the fields is J gene, D gene, clone size, V gene, CDR3 DNA, CDR3 protein. A D gene is named only where the DNA matches it firmly. Clone size is not always given. Where it is, it says once, few, many or a class for expanded clones.

J gene: TRBJ2-1
D gene: -
clone size: -
V gene: TRBV12-5
CDR3 DNA: TGTGCTAGTGGTTTGGGCCATGGGAACAATGAGCAGTTCTTC
CDR3 protein: CASGLGHGNNEQFF

J gene: TRBJ1-6
D gene: -
clone size: -
V gene: TRBV27
CDR3 DNA: TGTGCCAGCAGCCCCCGTCGGGACACTACCGTTTACCTCCACTTT
CDR3 protein: CASSPRRDTTVYLHF

J gene: TRBJ2-7
D gene: TRBD2
clone size: -
V gene: TRBV7-6
CDR3 DNA: TGTGCCAGCAGCTTAGGGGGGACTAGCGGGACATACGAGCAGTACTTC
CDR3 protein: CASSLGGTSGTYEQYF

J gene: TRBJ1-2
D gene: TRBD1
clone size: -
V gene: TRBV28
CDR3 DNA: TGTGCCAGCAGAAGAGGGGGCGCTTGGGGCTACACCTTC
CDR3 protein: CASRRGGAWGYTF

J gene: TRBJ1-2
D gene: -
clone size: -
V gene: TRBV4-1
CDR3 DNA: TGCGCCAGCAGCCCTCTGGGGCAGCGCGCGCGAGGCTACACCTTC
CDR3 protein: CASSPLGQRARGYTF

J gene: TRBJ1-6
D gene: TRBD1
clone size: -
V gene: TRBV7-8
CDR3 DNA: TGTGCCAGCAGCCCCGACAGACAGGGCCTGAATTCACCCCTCCACTTT
CDR3 protein: CASSPDRQGLNSPLHF

J gene: TRBJ1-1
D gene: -
clone size: -
V gene: TRBV4-3
CDR3 DNA: TGCGCCAGCAGCGAAACACTAAGGGAGGGGGCTGAAGCTTTCTTT
CDR3 protein: CASSETLREGAEAFF

J gene: TRBJ2-3
D gene: TRBD1
clone size: few
V gene: TRBV6-4
CDR3 DNA: TGTGCCAGCAGTGACGGGACAGGGAACACAGATACGCAGTATTTT
CDR3 protein: CASSDGTGNTDTQYF

J gene: TRBJ2-3
D gene: -
clone size: once
V gene: TRBV6-5
CDR3 DNA: TGTGCCAGCACCGACAGTGCAGATACGCAGTATTTT
CDR3 protein: CASTDSADTQYF

J gene: TRBJ1-2
D gene: TRBD1
clone size: -
V gene: TRBV6-5
CDR3 DNA: TGTGCCAGCTCCCCCCGACAGGGGTTGGGCTACACCTTC
CDR3 protein: CASSPRQGLGYTF

J gene: TRBJ1-2
D gene: -
clone size: medium-sized
V gene: TRBV2
CDR3 DNA: TGTGCCAGCCGCCGTGGGGCGCGGGGCTACACCTTC
CDR3 protein: CASRRGARGYTF

J gene: TRBJ1-6
D gene: -
clone size: -
V gene: TRBV4-1
CDR3 DNA: TGCGCCAGCAGCCAAGAGGATTGGCAGCATAATTCACCCCTCCACTTT
CDR3 protein: CASSQEDWQHNSPLHF

J gene: TRBJ1-3
D gene: -
clone size: -
V gene: TRBV3-1/TRBV3-2
CDR3 DNA: TGTGCCAGCACCAACGGACCGGCTGGAAACACCATATATTTT
CDR3 protein: CASTNGPAGNTIYF

J gene: TRBJ1-6
D gene: -
clone size: -
V gene: TRBV19
CDR3 DNA: TGTGCCAGTATGGAGGCCTCTAATTCACCCCTCCACTTT
CDR3 protein: CASMEASNSPLHF

J gene: TRBJ2-5
D gene: -
clone size: -
V gene: TRBV7-2
CDR3 DNA: TGTGCCAGCAGCCTCGCGTGGGCCTCCGTGATCCAGAGGGTAGAGACCCAGTACTTC
CDR3 protein: CASSLAWASVIQRVETQYF

J gene: TRBJ2-1
D gene: -
clone size: -
V gene: TRBV10-3
CDR3 DNA: TGTGCCATCAGTGGGGGTGGCGGGGTGTCTGAGCAGTTCTTC
CDR3 protein: CAISGGGGVSEQFF

J gene: TRBJ1-5
D gene: TRBD1
clone size: -
V gene: TRBV28
CDR3 DNA: TGTGCCAGCAGTACCCCCAGGGGGCTTAGCAATCAGCCCCAGCATTTT
CDR3 protein: CASSTPRGLSNQPQHF

J gene: TRBJ2-5
D gene: -
clone size: -
V gene: TRBV6-6
CDR3 DNA: TGTGCCAGCAGCCCAGTGGGGGAGACCCAGTACTTC
CDR3 protein: CASSPVGETQYF

J gene: TRBJ1-6
D gene: -
clone size: -
V gene: TRBV5-1
CDR3 DNA: TGCGCCAGCAGCTTCGGTCTGAGCCGTGATTCACCCCTCCACTTT
CDR3 protein: CASSFGLSRDSPLHF

J gene: TRBJ1-3
D gene: -
clone size: -
V gene: TRBV6-5
CDR3 DNA: TGTGCCAGCAGAGAGTCCGGGACACCAGGAAACACCATATATTTT
CDR3 protein: CASRESGTPGNTIYF

J gene: TRBJ2-6
D gene: -
clone size: once
V gene: TRBV27
CDR3 DNA: TGTGCCAGCGGATTTCGAGGTGGGTCTGGGGCCAACGTCCTGACTTTC
CDR3 protein: CASGFRGGSGANVLTF

J gene: TRBJ2-1
D gene: -
clone size: -
V gene: TRBV11-3
CDR3 DNA: TGTGCCAGCAGCCCCGGGGGCCCCTCGAATGAGCAGTTCTTC
CDR3 protein: CASSPGGPSNEQFF

J gene: TRBJ1-2
D gene: TRBD1
clone size: -
V gene: TRBV6-4
CDR3 DNA: TGTGCCAGACAGGGGAACTATGGCTACACCTTC
CDR3 protein: CARQGNYGYTF

J gene: TRBJ2-7
D gene: -
clone size: -
V gene: TRBV9
CDR3 DNA: TGTGCCAGCAGCGTAGAAATGGGTGTCGGGGAGCAGTACTTC
CDR3 protein: CASSVEMGVGEQYF

J gene: TRBJ2-5
D gene: -
clone size: few
V gene: TRBV6-5
CDR3 DNA: TGTGCCAGCAGTTCCTCAACGGGCTGGGAGACCCAGTACTTC
CDR3 protein: CASSSSTGWETQYF

J gene: TRBJ2-2
D gene: TRBD2
clone size: once
V gene: TRBV10-3
CDR3 DNA: TGTGCCATCCGGGGGGGGCCAGCGAACACCGGGGAGCTGTTTTTT
CDR3 protein: CAIRGGPANTGELFF

J gene: TRBJ1-2
D gene: -
clone size: -
V gene: TRBV5-4
CDR3 DNA: TGTGCCTGGGATGGCTACACCTTC
CDR3 protein: CAWDGYTF

J gene: TRBJ2-2
D gene: -
clone size: -
V gene: TRBV4-1
CDR3 DNA: TGCGCCAGCAGCCAAGTCGGGCCTCGGCGCACCGGGGAGCTGTTTTTT
CDR3 protein: CASSQVGPRRTGELFF

J gene: TRBJ1-2
D gene: -
clone size: -
V gene: TRBV6-4
CDR3 DNA: TGTGCCAGCAGGGAATCAGGGGTCGGCGGCTACACCTTC
CDR3 protein: CASRESGVGGYTF

J gene: TRBJ2-3
D gene: -
clone size: -
V gene: TRBV18
CDR3 DNA: TGTGCCAGCTCTTTGGGCACAGATACGCAGTATTTT
CDR3 protein: CASSLGTDTQYF

J gene: TRBJ2-7
D gene: -
clone size: -
V gene: TRBV5-4
CDR3 DNA: TGTGCCAGCAGCCACGGGGGCCTATCCTACGAGCAGTACTTC
CDR3 protein: CASSHGGLSYEQYF

J gene: TRBJ1-2
D gene: TRBD1
clone size: -
V gene: TRBV12-3/TRBV12-4
CDR3 DNA: TGTGCCAGCAACCGTCCCGGGACAGGGACCTACACCTTC
CDR3 protein: CASNRPGTGTYTF

J gene: TRBJ1-6
D gene: -
clone size: -
V gene: TRBV19
CDR3 DNA: TGTGCCAGTAAACTGGGAGGGGAGTCACCCCTCCACTTT
CDR3 protein: CASKLGGESPLHF